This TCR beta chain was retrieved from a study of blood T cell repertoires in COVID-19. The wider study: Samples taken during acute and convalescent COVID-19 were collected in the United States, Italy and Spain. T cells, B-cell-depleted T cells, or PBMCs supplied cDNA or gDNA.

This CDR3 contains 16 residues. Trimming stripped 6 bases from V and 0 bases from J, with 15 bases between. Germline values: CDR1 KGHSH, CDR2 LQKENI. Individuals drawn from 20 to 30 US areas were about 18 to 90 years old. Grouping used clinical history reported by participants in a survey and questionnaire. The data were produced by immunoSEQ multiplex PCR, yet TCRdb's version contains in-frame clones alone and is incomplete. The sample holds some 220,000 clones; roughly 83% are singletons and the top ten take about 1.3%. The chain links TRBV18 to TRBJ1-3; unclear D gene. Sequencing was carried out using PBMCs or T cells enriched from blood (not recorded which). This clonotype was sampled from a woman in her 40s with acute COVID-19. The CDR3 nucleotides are TGTGCCAGCTCCCCAGGAGAGGTTGTCTCTGGAAACACCATATATTTT. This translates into CASSPGEVVSGNTIYF.